This T cell receptor (beta chain) was sequenced in a study of metastatic and nonmetastatic thyroid tumors. None of the patients had undergone any treatment ahead of thyroid surgery. In its sample, this clone was seen a few times. One junction end does not reproduce the germline sequence, and a read error may be involved. TCRdb reanalyzed the PCR reads via MiXCR. The sample records tens of thousands of clones, over 9.5% being singletons. What was sequenced was blood. This receptor was obtained from a female donor with papillary thyroid cancer or a benign thyroid nodule (not recorded which). Some clones in this sample may be carry-over from other donors' samples.

DNA of the CDR3: TGTGCCAGCAAAACCCCCTTAGTAGGGGGGCCTAACTATGTCTACACCTTC. Translating gives CASKTPLVGGPNYVYTF. This chain uses TRBV28 with TRBJ1-2; maybe TRBD1 (6 bases). The CDR3 is 17 residues long. CDR1 is MDHEN and CDR2 is SYDVKM in the germline V gene.